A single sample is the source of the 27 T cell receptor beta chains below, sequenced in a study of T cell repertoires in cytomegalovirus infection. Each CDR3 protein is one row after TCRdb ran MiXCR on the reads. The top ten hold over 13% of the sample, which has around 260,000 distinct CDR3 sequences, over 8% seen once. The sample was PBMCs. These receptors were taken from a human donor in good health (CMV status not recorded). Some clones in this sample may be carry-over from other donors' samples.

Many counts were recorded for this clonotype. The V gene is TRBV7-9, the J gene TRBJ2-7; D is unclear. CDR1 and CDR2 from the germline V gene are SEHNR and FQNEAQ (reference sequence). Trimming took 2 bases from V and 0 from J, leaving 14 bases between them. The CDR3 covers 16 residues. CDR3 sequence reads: CASSLSPGPSSYEQYF. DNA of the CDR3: TGTGCCAGCAGCTTATCCCCCGGGCCCAGCTCCTACGAGCAGTACTTC. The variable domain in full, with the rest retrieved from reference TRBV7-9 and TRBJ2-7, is DTGVSQNPRHKITKRGQNVTFRCDPISEHNRLYWYRQTLGQGPEFLTYFQNEAQLEKSRLLSDRFSAERPKGSFSTLEIQRTEQGDSAMYLCASSLSPGPSSYEQYFGPGTRLTVT.

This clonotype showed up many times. The CDR3 bases are TGTGCCAGCAGCTCAAAGTGGACAGAAAGGGGGGAGACCCAGTACTTC. This gives the protein CASSSKWTERGETQYF. The chain combines TRBV6-5 with TRBJ2-5; possible D gene TRBD1, 6 bases. The germline V gene has CDR1 MNHEY and CDR2 SVGAGI. The CDR3 length is 16 residues. With 6 bases removed from V and 5 bases from J, the gap between germline ends came to 22 bases.

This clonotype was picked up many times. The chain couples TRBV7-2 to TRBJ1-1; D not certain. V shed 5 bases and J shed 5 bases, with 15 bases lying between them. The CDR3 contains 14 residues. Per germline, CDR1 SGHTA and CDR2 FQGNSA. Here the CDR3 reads CASSHPRGVTEAFF. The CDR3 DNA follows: TGTGCCAGCAGCCATCCCCGTGGGGTAACTGAAGCTTTCTTT.

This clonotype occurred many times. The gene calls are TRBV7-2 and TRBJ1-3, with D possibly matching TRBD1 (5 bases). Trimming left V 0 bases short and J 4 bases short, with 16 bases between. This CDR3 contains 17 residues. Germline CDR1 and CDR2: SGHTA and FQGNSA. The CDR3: CASSLAISGPRGNTIYF. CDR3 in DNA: TGTGCCAGCAGCTTAGCGATCTCGGGACCTAGGGGAAACACCATATATTTT.

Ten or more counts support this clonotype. The CDR3 bases are TGTGCCAGCAGCGCGGACCGGGACAGCATGAACACTGAAGCTTTCTTT. Protein: CASSADRDSMNTEAFF. The chain recombines TRBV5-4 with TRBJ1-1; 7 bases line up with TRBD1. Germline V CDR1 and CDR2: SGHNT, YYREEE (reference sequence). V trimming: 4 bases; J trimming: 0 bases; junction bases outside the gene matches: 9. The CDR3 runs to 16 residues.

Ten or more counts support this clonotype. The CDR3 is CASVKRTGGGETQYF. DNA of the CDR3: TGTGCCAGCGTAAAACGGACAGGAGGAGGAGAGACCCAGTACTTC. The chain employs TRBV12-3 or TRBV12-4 and TRBJ2-5, with 7 positions matching TRBD1. V was pared by 8 bases and J by 4 bases, with 13 bases of the junction left unmatched. The CDR3 has 15 amino acids.

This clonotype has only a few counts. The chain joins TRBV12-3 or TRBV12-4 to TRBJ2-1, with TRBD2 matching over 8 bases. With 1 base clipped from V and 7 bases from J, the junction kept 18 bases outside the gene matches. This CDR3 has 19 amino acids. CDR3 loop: CASSLGPSGPVLSGNEQFF. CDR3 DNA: TGTGCCAGCAGTTTAGGGCCTAGCGGGCCTGTCCTCTCCGGGAATGAGCAGTTCTTC.

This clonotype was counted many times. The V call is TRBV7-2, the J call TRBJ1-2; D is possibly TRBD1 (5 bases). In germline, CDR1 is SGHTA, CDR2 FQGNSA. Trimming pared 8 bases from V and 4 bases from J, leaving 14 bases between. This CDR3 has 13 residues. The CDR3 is CASSPAGTYGYTF. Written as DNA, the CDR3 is TGTGCCAGCTCACCGGCAGGGACCTATGGCTACACCTTC.

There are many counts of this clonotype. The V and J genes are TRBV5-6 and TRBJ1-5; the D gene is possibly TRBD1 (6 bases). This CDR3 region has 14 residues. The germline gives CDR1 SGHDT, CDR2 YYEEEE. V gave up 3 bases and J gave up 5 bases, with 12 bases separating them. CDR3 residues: CASSYNQGYQPQHF. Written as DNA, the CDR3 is TGTGCCAGCAGCTACAACCAGGGGTATCAGCCCCAGCATTTT.

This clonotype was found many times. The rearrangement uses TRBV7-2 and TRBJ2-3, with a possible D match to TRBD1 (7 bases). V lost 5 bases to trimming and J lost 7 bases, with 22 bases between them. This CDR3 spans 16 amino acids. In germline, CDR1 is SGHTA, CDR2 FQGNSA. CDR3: CASSTTTGRPSHTQYF. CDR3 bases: TGTGCCAGCAGCACCACGACAGGGAGGCCCTCCCATACGCAGTATTTT.

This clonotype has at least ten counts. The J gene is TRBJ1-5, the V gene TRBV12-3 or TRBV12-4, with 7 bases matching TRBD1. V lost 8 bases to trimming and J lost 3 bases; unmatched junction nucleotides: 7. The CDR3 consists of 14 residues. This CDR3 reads CASYDRAVNQPQHF. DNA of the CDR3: TGTGCCAGCTACGACAGGGCCGTCAATCAGCCCCAGCATTTT.

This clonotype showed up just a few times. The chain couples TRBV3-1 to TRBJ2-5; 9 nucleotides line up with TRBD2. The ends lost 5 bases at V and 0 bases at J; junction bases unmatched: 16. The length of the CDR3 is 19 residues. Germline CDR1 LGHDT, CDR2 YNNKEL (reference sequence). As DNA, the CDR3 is TGTGCCAGCAGCTCAATTGGGGCTAGCGGGGTGCAGTACCAAGAGACCCAGTACTTC. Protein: CASSSIGASGVQYQETQYF.

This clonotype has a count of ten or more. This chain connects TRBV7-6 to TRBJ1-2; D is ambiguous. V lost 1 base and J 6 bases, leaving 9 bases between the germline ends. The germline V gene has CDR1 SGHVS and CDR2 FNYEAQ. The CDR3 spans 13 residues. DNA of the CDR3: TGTGCCAGCAGCTTAGTCCGGGGAGATGGCTACACCTTC. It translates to CASSLVRGDGYTF.

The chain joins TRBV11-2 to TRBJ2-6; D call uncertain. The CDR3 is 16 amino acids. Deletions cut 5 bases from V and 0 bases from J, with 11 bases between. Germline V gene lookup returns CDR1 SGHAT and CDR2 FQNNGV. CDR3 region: CASSLGLFSGANVLTF. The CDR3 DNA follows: TGTGCCAGCAGCCTAGGCCTCTTCTCTGGGGCCAACGTCCTGACTTTC. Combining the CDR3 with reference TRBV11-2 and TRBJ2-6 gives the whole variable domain EAGVAQSPRYKIIEKRQSVAFWCNPISGHATLYWYQQILGQGPKLLIQFQNNGVVDDSQLPKDRFSAERLKGVDSTLKIQPAKLEDSAVYLCASSLGLFSGANVLTFGAGSRLTVL.

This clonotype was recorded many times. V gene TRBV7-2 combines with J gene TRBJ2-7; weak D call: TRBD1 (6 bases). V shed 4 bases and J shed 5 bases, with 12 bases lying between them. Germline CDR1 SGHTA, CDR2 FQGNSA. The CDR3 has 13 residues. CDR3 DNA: TGTGCCAGCAGCTCACAGGGTGGGGACGAGCAGTACTTC. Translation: CASSSQGGDEQYF.

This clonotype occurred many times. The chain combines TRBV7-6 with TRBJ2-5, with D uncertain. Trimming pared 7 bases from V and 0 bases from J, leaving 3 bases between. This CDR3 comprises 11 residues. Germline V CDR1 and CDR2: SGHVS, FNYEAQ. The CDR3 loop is CASTDQETQYF. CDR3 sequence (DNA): TGTGCCAGCACCGACCAAGAGACCCAGTACTTC.

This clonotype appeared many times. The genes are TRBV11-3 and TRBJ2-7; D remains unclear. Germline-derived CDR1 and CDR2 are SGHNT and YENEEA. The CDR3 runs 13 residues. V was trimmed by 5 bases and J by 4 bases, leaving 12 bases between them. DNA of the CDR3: TGTGCCAGCAGCCTAGGACGTATATACGAGCAGTACTTC. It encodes CASSLGRIYEQYF.

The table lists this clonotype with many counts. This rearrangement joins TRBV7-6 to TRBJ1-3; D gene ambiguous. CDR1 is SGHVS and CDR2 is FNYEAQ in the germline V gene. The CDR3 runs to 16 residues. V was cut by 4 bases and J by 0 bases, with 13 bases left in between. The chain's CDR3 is CASSSATGPSGNTIYF. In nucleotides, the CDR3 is TGTGCCAGCAGCTCAGCCACGGGTCCCTCTGGAAACACCATATATTTT.

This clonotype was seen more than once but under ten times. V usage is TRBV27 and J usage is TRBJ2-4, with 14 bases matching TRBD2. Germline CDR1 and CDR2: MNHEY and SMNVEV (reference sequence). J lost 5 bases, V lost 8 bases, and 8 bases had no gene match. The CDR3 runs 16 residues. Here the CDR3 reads CASAPGTSGSQNIQYF. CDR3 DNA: TGTGCCAGCGCCCCCGGGACTAGCGGGAGTCAAAACATTCAGTACTTC.

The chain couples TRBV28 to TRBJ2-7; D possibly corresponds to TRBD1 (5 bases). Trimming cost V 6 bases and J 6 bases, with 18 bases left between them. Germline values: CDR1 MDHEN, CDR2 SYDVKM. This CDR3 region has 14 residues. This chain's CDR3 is CASRYGQGTCEQYF. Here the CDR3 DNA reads TGTGCCAGCAGGTATGGACAAGGTACCTGCGAGCAGTACTTC.

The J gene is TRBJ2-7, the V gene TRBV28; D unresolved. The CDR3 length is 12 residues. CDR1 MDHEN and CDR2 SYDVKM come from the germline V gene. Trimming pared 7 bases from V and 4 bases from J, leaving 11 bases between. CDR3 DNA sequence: TGTGCCAGCAAGGGCAGGATTTACGAGCAGTACTTC. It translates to CASKGRIYEQYF.

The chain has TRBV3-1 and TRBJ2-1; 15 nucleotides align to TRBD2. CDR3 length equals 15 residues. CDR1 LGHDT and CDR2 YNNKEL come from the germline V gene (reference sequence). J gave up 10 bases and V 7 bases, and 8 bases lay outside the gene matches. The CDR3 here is CASIGTSGRSGEQFF. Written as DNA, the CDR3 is TGTGCCAGCATCGGGACTAGCGGGAGGTCAGGAGAGCAGTTCTTC.

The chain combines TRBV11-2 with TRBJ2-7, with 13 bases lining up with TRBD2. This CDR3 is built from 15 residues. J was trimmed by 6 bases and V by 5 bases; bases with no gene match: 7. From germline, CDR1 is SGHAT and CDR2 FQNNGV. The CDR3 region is CASSTRTSGSSEQYF. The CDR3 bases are TGTGCCAGCAGCACCAGGACTAGCGGGAGCTCCGAGCAGTACTTC.

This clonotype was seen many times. In nucleotides, the CDR3 is TGTGCCAGCGGGACTAGCGGGGGTCATTACAATGAGCAGTTCTTC. This translates into CASGTSGGHYNEQFF. This sequence joins TRBV7-2 and TRBJ2-1; 14 nucleotides line up with TRBD2. After removal of 8 bases from V and 4 bases from J, the junction contained 4 bases not matched to a gene. Germline V gene data show CDR1 as SGHTA and CDR2 as FQGNSA. The CDR3 loop spans 15 amino acids.

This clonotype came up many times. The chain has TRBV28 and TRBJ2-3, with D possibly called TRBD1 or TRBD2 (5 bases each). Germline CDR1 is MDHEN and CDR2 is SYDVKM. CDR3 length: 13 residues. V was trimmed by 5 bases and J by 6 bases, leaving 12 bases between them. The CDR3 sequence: CASSPPGRDTQYF. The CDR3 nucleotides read TGTGCCAGCAGTCCCCCGGGGCGGGATACGCAGTATTTT.

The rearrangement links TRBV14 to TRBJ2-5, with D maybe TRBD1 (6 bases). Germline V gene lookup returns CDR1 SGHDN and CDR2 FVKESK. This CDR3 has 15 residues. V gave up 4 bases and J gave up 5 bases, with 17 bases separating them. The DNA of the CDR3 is TGTGCCAGCAGCCCATTTGGGGGCCGACAGGAGACCCAGTACTTC. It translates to CASSPFGGRQETQYF.

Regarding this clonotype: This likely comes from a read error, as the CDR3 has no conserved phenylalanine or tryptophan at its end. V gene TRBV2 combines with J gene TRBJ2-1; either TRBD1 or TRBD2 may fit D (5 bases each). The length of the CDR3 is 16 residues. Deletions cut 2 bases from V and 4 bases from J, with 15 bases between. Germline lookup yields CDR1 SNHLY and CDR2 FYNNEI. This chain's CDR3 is CASSELGTAPYNEQFL. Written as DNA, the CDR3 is TGTGCCAGCAGTGAATTAGGGACCGCGCCGTACAATGAGCAGTTCCTC.